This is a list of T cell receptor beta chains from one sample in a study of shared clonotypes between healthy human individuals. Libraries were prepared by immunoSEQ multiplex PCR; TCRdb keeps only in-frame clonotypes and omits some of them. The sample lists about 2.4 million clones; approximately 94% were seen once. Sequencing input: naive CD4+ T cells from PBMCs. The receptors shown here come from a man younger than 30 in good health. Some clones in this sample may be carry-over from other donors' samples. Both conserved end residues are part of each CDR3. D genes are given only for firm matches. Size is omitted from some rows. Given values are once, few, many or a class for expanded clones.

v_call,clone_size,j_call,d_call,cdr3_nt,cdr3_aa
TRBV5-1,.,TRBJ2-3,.,TGCGCCAGCAGCCCCGGAGGGCACGGGGATACGCAGTATTTT,CASSPGGHGDTQYF
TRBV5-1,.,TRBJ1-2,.,TGCGCCAGCAGCCCCACAGGTACTGAACATGGCTACACCTTC,CASSPTGTEHGYTF
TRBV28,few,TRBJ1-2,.,TGTGCCAGCAGTTTCGCGGGGAACTATGGCTACACCTTC,CASSFAGNYGYTF
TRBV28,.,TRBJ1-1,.,TGTGCCAGCAGGGGGGGGTACACTGAAGCTTTCTTT,CASRGGYTEAFF
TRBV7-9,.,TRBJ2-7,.,TGTGCCAGCACCCACGCGGGGGCCACCTACGAGCAGTACTTC,CASTHAGATYEQYF
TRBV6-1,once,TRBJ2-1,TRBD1,TGTGCCAGCAACAGACAGGGATTGTACAATGAGCAGTTCTTC,CASNRQGLYNEQFF
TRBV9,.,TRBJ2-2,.,TGTGCCAGCAGCGGGGGTCAGCGGGCCTCCACCGGGGAGCTGTTTTTT,CASSGGQRASTGELFF
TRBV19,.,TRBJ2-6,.,TGTGCCAGTAGTTTAAGAACCTCTGGGGCCAACGTCCTGACTTTC,CASSLRTSGANVLTF
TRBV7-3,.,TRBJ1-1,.,TGTGCCAGCAGCTTACTCGGTTACACTGAAGCTTTCTTT,CASSLLGYTEAFF
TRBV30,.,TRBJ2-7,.,TGTGCCTGGAGTTCAGCGACCTTAACCGAGCAGTACTTC,CAWSSATLTEQYF
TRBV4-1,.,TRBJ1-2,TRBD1,TGCGCCAGCAGCCAAGACCTGGACAGGTCCTATGGCTACACCTTC,CASSQDLDRSYGYTF
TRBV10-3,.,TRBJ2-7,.,TGTGCCATCAGTCCAGGATCGAACGAGCAGTACTTC,CAISPGSNEQYF
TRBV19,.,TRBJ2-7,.,TGTGCCAGTAGTTCGGACTTCTCGATGTACGAGCAGTACTTC,CASSSDFSMYEQYF
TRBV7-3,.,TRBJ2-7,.,TGTGCCAGCAGCTTAAGTTCAGGAGAGCAGTACTTC,CASSLSSGEQYF
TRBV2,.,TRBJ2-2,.,TGTGCCAGCAGAGTCGAAGGATGGGGGGAGCTGTTTTTT,CASRVEGWGELFF
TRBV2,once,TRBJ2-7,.,TGTGCCAGCAGTGAAGGACTCACCACCTACGAGCAGTACTTC,CASSEGLTTYEQYF
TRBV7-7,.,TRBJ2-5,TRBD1,TGTGCCAGCAGCTTAACCGGACAGGGAATGGAGACCCAGTACTTC,CASSLTGQGMETQYF
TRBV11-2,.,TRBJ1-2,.,TGTGCCAGCAGCCCCCAGATGGGGGCTTACTATGGCTACACCTTC,CASSPQMGAYYGYTF
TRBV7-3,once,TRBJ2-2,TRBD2,TGTGCCAGCAGCTTATTGGGACTAGGTTACACCGGGGAGCTGTTTTTT,CASSLLGLGYTGELFF
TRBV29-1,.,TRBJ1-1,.,TGCAGCGCTCGGACAGACATGAACACCGAAGCTTTCTTT,CSARTDMNTEAFF
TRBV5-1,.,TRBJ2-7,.,TGCGCCAGCAAGCGGGTCCGGGGTTTCGAGCAGTACTTC,CASKRVRGFEQYF
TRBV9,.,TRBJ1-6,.,TGTGCCAGCAGCGGAGAAGGAGGGGGGTTTTCACCCCTCCACTTT,CASSGEGGGFSPLHF
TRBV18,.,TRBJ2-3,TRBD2,TGTGCCAGCTCACCATACGCGGGAGGAAGCACAGATACGCAGTATTTT,CASSPYAGGSTDTQYF
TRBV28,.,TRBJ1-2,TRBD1,TGTGCCAGCAGTACCTCCGGGACAGTCGATGGCTACACCTTC,CASSTSGTVDGYTF
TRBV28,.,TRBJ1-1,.,TGTGCCAGCAGCTATTCACCTCCTAAAGCTCCAGAAGCTTTCTTT,CASSYSPPKAPEAFF